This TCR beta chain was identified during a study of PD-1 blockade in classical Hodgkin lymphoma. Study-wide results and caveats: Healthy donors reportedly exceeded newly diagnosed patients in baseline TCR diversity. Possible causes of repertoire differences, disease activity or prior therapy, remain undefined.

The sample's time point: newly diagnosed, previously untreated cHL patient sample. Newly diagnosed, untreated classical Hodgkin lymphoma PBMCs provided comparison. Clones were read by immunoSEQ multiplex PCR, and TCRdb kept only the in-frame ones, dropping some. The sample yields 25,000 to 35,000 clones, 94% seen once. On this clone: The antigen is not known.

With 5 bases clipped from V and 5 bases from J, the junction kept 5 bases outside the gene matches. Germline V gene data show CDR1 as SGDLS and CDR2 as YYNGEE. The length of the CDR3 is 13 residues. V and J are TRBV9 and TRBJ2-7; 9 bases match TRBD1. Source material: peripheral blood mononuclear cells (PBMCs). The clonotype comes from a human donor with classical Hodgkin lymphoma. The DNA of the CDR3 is TGTGCCAGCAGGACAGGGGGTCATGACGAGCAGTACTTC. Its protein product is CASRTGGHDEQYF.